Below, one TCR beta chain is given with its context. Sequencing used immunoSEQ multiplex PCR; TCRdb keeps in-frame clones, though not all of them. Of some 180,000 clones in the sample, 85% to 95% were seen once. With V trimmed by 5 bases and J by 8 bases, 10 bases remained unmatched. The CDR3 contains 15 residues. Germline assignment: CDR1 MDHEN and CDR2 SYDVKM. The data stem from a study of T cell responses to AZD1222 COVID-19 vaccine. This material consisted of peripheral blood, taken on day 0 of AZD1222 vaccination. The chain joins TRBV28 to TRBJ1-4; 8 bases match TRBD1. This TCR was recovered from an adult in good health. CDR3 DNA sequence: TGTGCCAGCAGTAGGGGGGGGACAGGTTTAGAAAAACTGTTTTTT. Translating gives CASSRGGTGLEKLFF. The full variable domain, in which reference TRBV28 and TRBJ1-4 provide the parts outside the CDR3, is DVKVTQSSRYLVKRTGEKVFLECVQDMDHENMFWYRQDPGLGLRLIYFSYDVKMKEKGDIPEGYSVSREKKERFSLILESASTNQTSMYLCASSRGGTGLEKLFFGSGTQLSVL.